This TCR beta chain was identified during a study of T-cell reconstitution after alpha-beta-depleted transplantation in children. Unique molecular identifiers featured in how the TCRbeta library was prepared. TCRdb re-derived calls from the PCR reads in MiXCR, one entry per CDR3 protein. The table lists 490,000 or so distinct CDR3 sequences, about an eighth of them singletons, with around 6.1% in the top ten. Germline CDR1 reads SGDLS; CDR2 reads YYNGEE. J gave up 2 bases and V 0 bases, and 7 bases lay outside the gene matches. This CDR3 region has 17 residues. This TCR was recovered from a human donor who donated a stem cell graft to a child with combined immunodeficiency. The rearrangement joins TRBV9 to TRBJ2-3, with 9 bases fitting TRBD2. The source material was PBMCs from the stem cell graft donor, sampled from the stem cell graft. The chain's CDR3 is CASSVGTAGGLTDTQYF. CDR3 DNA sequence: TGTGCCAGCAGCGTAGGGACAGCGGGGGGTCTCACAGATACGCAGTATTTT.